This note documents a single T cell receptor beta chain sequence. Germline CDR1 reads LGHNA; CDR2 reads YNFKEQ. Trimming cost V 0 bases and J 4 bases, with 16 bases left between them. This CDR3 region has 17 residues. These data originate in a study of T cell responses to AZD1222 COVID-19 vaccine. Data came from immunoSEQ multiplex PCR; TCRdb stores just in-frame clones and leaves some out. Among around 110,000 clones listed, around nine tenths were seen once. Sequenced here: peripheral blood, sampled 28 days after the second AZD1222 dose. This sequence joins TRBV4-2 and TRBJ2-1; D is perhaps TRBD1 or TRBD2 (7 bases each). This clonotype was sampled from an adult who received the AZD1222 COVID-19 vaccine. CDR3 protein: CASSQDIGRGGYNEQFF. CDR3 nucleotides: TGTGCCAGCAGCCAAGATATAGGCAGGGGGGGGTACAATGAGCAGTTCTTC.